The 29 T cell receptor beta chains reported below all come from one sample, sequenced in a study of blood T cell repertoires in COVID-19. TCRdb keeps only in-frame clones here, not all; method: immunoSEQ multiplex PCR. The table records about 50,000 clones, over 75% of them present only once. The material sequenced was peripheral blood. Receptor source: a woman aged 55-75 years with acute or convalescent COVID-19.

The V and J genes are TRBV9 and TRBJ1-4, with 7 bases fitting TRBD1. CDR1 and CDR2 from the germline V gene are SGDLS and YYNGEE. CDR3 length: 15 amino acids. V lost 4 bases and J lost 5; bases outside the gene matches: 8. The CDR3 region is CASSTTGSLNEKLFF. The CDR3 DNA is TGTGCCAGCAGCACGACAGGGAGTTTGAATGAAAAACTGTTTTTT.

The chain employs TRBV5-4 and TRBJ2-2, with D unclear. The germline CDR1 and CDR2 sequences are SGHNT and YYREEE (reference sequence). V was trimmed by 4 bases and J by 7 bases, leaving 11 bases between them. The CDR3 sequence is 13 residues long. As DNA, the CDR3 is TGTGCCAGCAGCCCCGGAGTTTACGGGGAGCTGTTTTTT. This sequence encodes CASSPGVYGELFF.

The rearrangement links TRBV19 to TRBJ2-1, with 10 bases that match TRBD2. With V trimmed by 4 bases and J by 4 bases, 7 bases remained unmatched. Per germline, CDR1 LNHDA and CDR2 SQIVND (reference sequence). This CDR3 is 16 amino acids long. CDR3 in DNA: TGTGCCAGTAGTAGAGCGGGAGGGCCTCCGTACAATGAGCAGTTCTTC. This encodes CASSRAGGPPYNEQFF.

The chain links TRBV5-1 to TRBJ1-5; no firm D call. This CDR3 region has 15 residues. The germline CDR1 and CDR2 sequences are SGHRS and YFSETQ. Trimming stripped 0 bases from V and 0 bases from J, with 7 bases between. CDR3: CASSLDGDSNQPQHF. CDR3 in DNA: TGCGCCAGCAGCTTGGATGGAGATAGCAATCAGCCCCAGCATTTT.

This chain links TRBV6-5 with TRBJ1-1; D is ambiguous. The germline CDR1 and CDR2 sequences are MNHEY and SVGAGI. The CDR3 consists of 11 residues. Trimming left V 6 bases short and J 8 bases short, with 10 bases between. DNA of the CDR3: TGTGCCAGCAGAGCACCGGGAGAAGCTTTCTTT. Amino acids: CASRAPGEAFF.

This clone has more than one count but fewer than ten. The V call is TRBV5-1, the J call TRBJ2-1, with D possibly being TRBD1 (7 bases). The CDR3 is 15 amino acids. V dropped 4 bases and J dropped 9 bases, with 20 bases sitting between them. Germline V gene lookup returns CDR1 SGHRS and CDR2 YFSETQ. The CDR3 spells CASSRRDRPEAEQFF. Written as DNA, the CDR3 is TGCGCCAGCAGCCGGAGGGACAGACCGGAAGCTGAGCAGTTCTTC.

The J gene is TRBJ1-4, the V gene TRBV10-3; maybe TRBD1 (5 bases). The CDR3 has 15 residues. V shed 11 bases and J shed 3 bases, with 19 bases lying between them. Germline CDR1 reads ENHRY; CDR2 reads SYGVKD. The CDR3 DNA is TGTGCCTCCCTCCCTGGGGGGAATCCTAATGAAAAACTGTTTTTT. Encoded protein: CASLPGGNPNEKLFF.

The gene calls are TRBV2 and TRBJ1-2, with D perhaps TRBD1 (6 bases). The CDR3 has 14 residues. From germline, CDR1 is SNHLY and CDR2 FYNNEI. V was clipped by 4 bases and J by 4 bases, with 13 bases between them. In DNA form, the CDR3 reads TGTGCCAGCAGTGGTACAACAGGGCCCTATGGCTACACCTTC. It yields the protein CASSGTTGPYGYTF.

A single count supports this clone. The chain recombines TRBV6-2 or TRBV6-3 with TRBJ1-2, with D perhaps matching TRBD1 (6 bases). V lost 2 bases and J lost 6, with 19 bases in between. The CDR3 is 16 residues long. Germline CDR1 MNHEY, CDR2 SVGEGT. This CDR3 reads CASSYPPPRRGDGYTF. The CDR3 DNA reads as TGTGCCAGCAGTTACCCACCCCCTCGCAGGGGTGATGGCTACACCTTC.

The chain links TRBV7-9 to TRBJ2-7; D is unclear. Trimming left V 6 bases short and J 1 base short, with 10 bases between. The CDR3 spans 13 residues. Per the germline V gene, CDR1 is SEHNR and CDR2 is FQNEAQ (reference sequence). The CDR3 DNA reads TGTGCCAGCAGTTACTATCTGTCCTACGAGCAGTACTTC. Encoded protein: CASSYYLSYEQYF.

V and J are TRBV27 and TRBJ2-1, with TRBD1 matching over 11 bases. The ends lost 3 bases at V and 5 bases at J; junction bases unmatched: 12. CDR3 size: 18 residues. Germline V gene sequence: CDR1 MNHEY, CDR2 SMNVEV (reference sequence). The CDR3 DNA is TGTGCCAGCAGTTTCCAACCCCGGGACAGGGGGGTCAACAATGAGCAGTTCTTC. It translates to CASSFQPRDRGVNNEQFF.

The rearrangement joins TRBV15 to TRBJ1-1; TRBD1 is a possible D gene (5 bases). Deletions cut 0 bases from V and 0 bases from J, with 8 bases between. The CDR3 covers 15 residues. From germline, CDR1 is LNHNV and CDR2 YYDKDF (reference sequence). CDR3 nucleotide sequence: TGTGCCACCAGCAGAGACCCACAGGTGAACACTGAAGCTTTCTTT. It codes for CATSRDPQVNTEAFF.

This clone was picked up one time. This rearrangement joins TRBV11-3 to TRBJ2-5; TRBD2 matches at 12 bases. Trimming took 1 base from V and 0 from J; bases not matched to a gene: 0. This CDR3 contains 16 residues. Germline CDR1 is SGHNT and CDR2 is YENEEA. CDR3 in amino acids: CASSLGTSGDQETQYF. In DNA, the CDR3 is TGTGCCAGCAGCTTAGGGACTAGCGGGGACCAAGAGACCCAGTACTTC.

This clone was counted a single time. This chain links TRBV6-5 with TRBJ1-2, with D tentatively TRBD1 (5 bases). This CDR3 comprises 12 residues. The V end lost 4 bases, the J end lost 8 bases, and 11 bases lay between the germline ends. In germline, CDR1 is MNHEY, CDR2 SVGAGI. The CDR3 DNA reads as TGTGCCAGCAGTTCCGCAGGGAACGGCTACACCTTC. This gives the protein CASSSAGNGYTF.

For the CDR3, the DNA is TGTGCCAGCAGCAGGGGACAGGGGAACTATGGCTACACCTTC. It yields the protein CASSRGQGNYGYTF. The rearrangement uses TRBV7-2 and TRBJ1-2, with 10 bases matching TRBD1. The V gene end was trimmed by 5 bases and the J gene end by 2 bases; junction bases not matched to a gene: 2. The germline gives CDR1 SGHTA, CDR2 FQGNSA. The CDR3 has 14 amino acids. Filled out from reference TRBV7-2 and TRBJ1-2, the complete variable domain reads GAGVSQSPSNKVTEKGKDVELRCDPISGHTALYWYRQSLGQGLEFLIYFQGNSAPDKSGLPSDRFSAERTGGSVSTLTIQRTQQEDSAVYLCASSRGQGNYGYTFGSGTRLTVV.

The rearrangement uses TRBV2 and TRBJ1-6; the D gene is possibly TRBD1 (5 bases). Trimming cost V 0 bases and J 13 bases, with 13 bases left between them. The CDR3 totals 14 residues. The germline gives CDR1 SNHLY, CDR2 FYNNEI. The CDR3 sequence is CASSEAGVHWPLHF. The CDR3 DNA reads as TGTGCCAGCAGTGAAGCAGGGGTCCATTGGCCCCTCCACTTT.

The chain links TRBV5-4 to TRBJ2-2; D possibly corresponds to TRBD1 (6 bases). The germline V and J ends were trimmed by 3 bases and 5 bases, with 17 bases remaining between them. This CDR3 spans 16 amino acids. CDR1 is SGHNT and CDR2 is YYREEE in the germline V gene (reference sequence). The CDR3 nucleotides are TGTGCCAGCAGCTCCCGGGGACGGCAGGGGACCGGGGAGCTGTTTTTT. Translating gives CASSSRGRQGTGELFF.

V gene TRBV19 combines with J gene TRBJ2-3, with 7 bases aligning to TRBD2. Looked up from germline, CDR1 is LNHDA and CDR2 is SQIVND (reference sequence). The V gene end was trimmed by 7 bases and the J gene end by 1 base; junction bases not matched to a gene: 8. There are 15 residues in the CDR3. Written as DNA, the CDR3 is TGTGCCAGTAACTCTGGGGACTATCGCACAGATACGCAGTATTTT. As protein: CASNSGDYRTDTQYF.

The V and J genes are TRBV5-1 and TRBJ2-2, with TRBD1 matching over 7 bases. Germline V CDR1 and CDR2: SGHRS, YFSETQ. The ends lost 2 bases at V and 4 bases at J; junction bases unmatched: 5. CDR3 length: 15 residues. CDR3 coding DNA: TGCGCCAGCAGCTTACAGGGGATGGGCACCGGGGAGCTGTTTTTT. Its protein product is CASSLQGMGTGELFF. Full variable domain (missing parts from reference TRBV5-1 and TRBJ2-2): KAGVTQTPRYLIKTRGQQVTLSCSPISGHRSVSWYQQTPGQGLQFLFEYFSETQRNKGNFPGRFSGRQFSNSRSEMNVSTLELGDSALYLCASSLQGMGTGELFFGEGSRLTVL.

CDR3 DNA sequence: TGTGCCAGCAGCCTTTGGACAGGGCGAGAGCAGTACTTC. It codes for CASSLWTGREQYF. V gene TRBV14 combines with J gene TRBJ2-7; 8 bases align to TRBD1. After removal of 4 bases from V and 7 bases from J, the junction contained 6 bases not matched to a gene. Germline V gives CDR1 SGHDN, CDR2 FVKESK. The CDR3 spans 13 residues. The variable domain in full, with the rest retrieved from reference TRBV14 and TRBJ2-7, is EAGVTQFPSHSVIEKGQTVTLRCDPISGHDNLYWYRRVMGKEIKFLLHFVKESKQDESGMPNNRFLAERTGGTYSTLKVQPAELEDSGVYFCASSLWTGREQYFGPGTRLTVT.

The J gene is TRBJ2-1, the V gene TRBV10-2; D gene uncertain. This CDR3 is 11 amino acids long. Trimming pared 3 bases from V and 8 bases from J, leaving 5 bases between. Germline CDR1 reads WSHSY; CDR2 reads SAAADI. In DNA form, the CDR3 reads TGCGCCAGCAGTGACCTCCATGAGCAGTTCTTC. Its translation is CASSDLHEQFF.

The chain uses TRBV19 and TRBJ2-2; D remains ambiguous. The ends were cut back, 7 bases at V and 0 bases at J, with 9 bases in the middle. CDR1 LNHDA and CDR2 SQIVND come from the germline V gene (reference sequence). The CDR3 contains 14 residues. This chain's CDR3 is CASTVSANTGELFF. The CDR3 nucleotides read TGTGCCAGTACGGTGAGCGCGAACACCGGGGAGCTGTTTTTT.

The chain is built from TRBV30 and TRBJ1-2; 8 nucleotides agree with TRBD1. The CDR3 consists of 16 residues. Germline CDR1 GTSNPN, CDR2 SVGIG (reference sequence). After removal of 3 bases from V and 2 bases from J, the junction contained 11 bases not matched to a gene. CDR3 region: CAWRATGATANYGYTF. In DNA, the CDR3 is TGTGCCTGGAGGGCGACAGGGGCCACAGCAAACTATGGCTACACCTTC. Looking up the rest from reference TRBV30 and TRBJ1-2 gives the full variable domain: SQTIHQWPATLVQPVGSPLSLECTVEGTSNPNLYWYRQAAGRGLQLLFYSVGIGQISSEVPQNLSASRPQDRQFILSSKKLLLSDSGFYLCAWRATGATANYGYTFGSGTRLTVV.

This clone has more than one count but fewer than ten. The CDR3 region is CASSDYGSTDTQYF. The CDR3 nucleotides read TGTGCCAGCAGTGATTACGGGAGCACAGATACGCAGTATTTT. The chain recombines TRBV2 with TRBJ2-3, with unresolved D. Trimming stripped 3 bases from V and 0 bases from J, with 7 bases between. Germline V gives CDR1 SNHLY, CDR2 FYNNEI. The CDR3 length is 14 residues.

The chain uses TRBV7-3 and TRBJ2-7; 9 bases line up with TRBD1. In germline, CDR1 is SGHTA, CDR2 FQGTGA. This CDR3 is 13 amino acids long. Trimming took 5 bases from V and 7 from J; bases not matched to a gene: 6. The CDR3 loop is CASSRDRAGEQYF. The CDR3 DNA reads as TGTGCCAGCAGCCGGGACAGGGCGGGGGAGCAGTACTTC.

The chain uses TRBV7-9 and TRBJ2-1; 12 bases are shared with TRBD2. This CDR3 has 14 amino acids. Germline CDR1 and CDR2: SEHNR and FQNEAQ (reference sequence). The V gene end was trimmed by 8 bases and the J gene end by 7 bases; junction bases not matched to a gene: 6. CDR3 sequence: CASGLAGGRNEQFF. DNA of the CDR3: TGTGCCAGCGGGCTAGCGGGAGGGCGGAATGAGCAGTTCTTC.

The V and J genes are TRBV12-5 and TRBJ2-5, with TRBD2 matching over 8 bases. The CDR3 contains 15 residues. Germline V gene data show CDR1 as LGHNT and CDR2 as FRNRAP. V lost 4 bases, J lost 7 bases, and 11 bases stayed unmatched. The CDR3 is CASGSITAGGWTQYF. The CDR3 bases are TGTGCTAGTGGTTCGATTACGGCGGGGGGTTGGACCCAGTACTTC.

The chain joins TRBV4-3 to TRBJ2-1; 11 bases match TRBD1. Trimming at V came to 4 bases and at J to 0 bases, leaving 2 bases not matched to a gene. Germline lookup yields CDR1 LGHNA and CDR2 YSLEER. This CDR3 is 16 amino acids long. CDR3 in amino acids: CASSLGTGGSYNEQFF. CDR3 coding DNA: TGCGCCAGCAGCCTAGGGACAGGGGGCTCCTACAATGAGCAGTTCTTC.

This clone appeared a few times. CDR3 amino acids: CASSPTSKNIQYF. The CDR3 coding sequence is TGTGCCAGCAGCCCGACTAGCAAAAACATTCAGTACTTC. This chain connects TRBV6-5 to TRBJ2-4, with D perhaps TRBD2 (6 bases). Deletions cut 6 bases from V and 3 bases from J, with 9 bases between. In germline, CDR1 is MNHEY, CDR2 SVGAGI. This CDR3 is 13 amino acids long.